This T cell receptor (beta chain) appears in the sequencing data of a study of cytomegalovirus exposure and HLA in healthy donors (dated by TCRdb to about 2017). Study-wide context: An earlier analysis of some 600 of the donors reported 276 Gb of sequence data and approximately 120 million unique TCR beta sequences obtained from around 170 million T cells. An earlier analysis of approximately 630 of the donors applied high-throughput TCR beta sequencing to assess whether each TCR beta V gene segment acted as functional or pseudogenic. The study was designed to test whether signatures of past pathogen exposure could be identified by cataloging public T cell receptors. A later genetic analysis used genome-wide SNP genotypes for about 60% of the roughly 670 donors, treating that subset as a discovery cohort. An early release that covered about 600 HLA-typed donors contained approximately 300 gigabases of sequencing data and tens of millions of unique TCR sequences. Every discovery cohort repertoire had been produced on one sequencing platform. Using immunosequencing, the study profiled T cell repertoires from some 670 subjects and related those repertoires to cytomegalovirus serostatus. Among over 350 genotyped donors of the cohort, an average of approximately 250,000 unique TCR beta nucleotide sequences were sequenced per donor, around a sixth of them non-productive. Alongside the repertoire data, information on donor age, sex, ethnicity and CMV serostatus was compiled. A separate validation cohort of 100 to 150 different subjects was used in addition to the 666-subject first cohort. In the later analysis, no new phenotypic data were used to find candidate immune exposures; instead, reliance was placed on TCR beta sequences and their occurrence across donors. Four to six DR-DQ haplotypes were handled as single units for association and clustering, since linkage in the cohort was strong. The number of donors typed differed by locus, with about 629-640 for A, B, C, DRB1 and DQB1, around 500 for DQA1, 600 to 610 for DPA1, and under 490 for DPB1. Among the approximately 430 genotyped donors, about 83% belonged to the genetic ancestry cluster associated with self-reported Caucasian donors. Both class I and class II loci were covered by HLA typing, at four-digit resolution. The study combined high-throughput TCR immunosequencing, statistical association of individual TCRs with disease status, and machine learning to predict cytomegalovirus infection status. A later analysis re-analyzed previously published TCR beta repertoires from 666 donors and added high-resolution HLA genotyping to study TCR occurrence patterns.

CDR1 and CDR2, per the germline V gene, are SGDLS and YYNGEE. Its CDR3 holds 17 amino acids, cysteine through phenylalanine. Here the CDR3 DNA is all that survives: 51 bases in frame from base 1. Between the V and J ends, shortened by 0 bases and 8 bases respectively, the junction contains 18 bases. In total, fewer than 750 healthy bone marrow donors made up the cohort. At the time of sampling, every cohort member was nominally healthy, though immune exposures that went unrecorded were likely present. The donor was CMV seropositive and belonged to the group of 250 to 350 seropositive cohort members. Each donor provided a peripheral blood sample, and peripheral blood mononuclear cells were used for TCR beta sequencing. The Qiagen DNeasy Blood Extraction Kit was used to extract genomic DNA from the blood cell samples. A note on this clone: The specificity of this receptor is unknown. Base-call qualities are not available, and no considerably larger clone is one nucleotide away.

Results the study describes overall, beyond this receptor: Only TCR beta chains were sequenced in this cohort, and the absence of alpha or paired-chain data limited detectable features. According to a later analysis, TCR association rates differed among HLA loci, with DRB1 alleles showing the most associated TCRs and HLA-C alleles showing the fewest. In a later analysis, most CMV-associated TCR beta chains were found to appear HLA-restricted, with HLA associations seemingly driven largely by CMV exposure. In vitro tests confirmed that three of the cytomegalovirus-associated TCR beta chains recognize cytomegalovirus antigens. In a later analysis, around 17,000 TCR beta sequences were associated with specific HLA alleles at a false discovery rate of 0.05. A later genetic analysis reported fewer N-insertions in productive TCRs among donors in an Asian-associated ancestry cluster than the roughly 700-donor mean. A further reported finding was that TCR beta sequences accurately predicted the HLA-A and HLA-B alleles for most subjects in the first cohort. For the cohort, immune exposure information was limited to CMV serostatus. Some IMGT-functional V segments, including TRBV6-2 and TRBV6-3, could not be told apart with the 87-base-pair reads, so those segments were excluded. According to the authors, the approach could potentially be generalized to other disease states and immunological phenotypes. Most TCR sequences were seen in very few donors, while some public TCRs were found in many individuals. Sequencing depth was assumed to be roughly uniform across donors in the presence/absence analyses, though that assumption may not hold. Because counts were too low, roughly 16 rarely observed V segments, including chromosome 9 orphons, were excluded from the earlier analysis of fewer than 650 of the donors. The study listed 164 TCR beta chains as associated with cytomegalovirus. In a later genetic analysis, a missense DCLRE1C variant was associated with V-gene and J-gene trimming of TCR beta chains, and the association was replicated in an independent cohort. Broadly in line with IMGT annotations, most TCR beta V segments showed up in productive rearrangements about 87% or about 30% of the time in an earlier analysis of under 700 of the donors. Cytomegalovirus status was reported to be diagnosed by the classifier with high specificity and sensitivity in both the original and validation cohorts. Correlated functional status among segregating V segments might be attributable to linkage disequilibrium, but an unknown experimental factor could not be ruled out. When HLA alleles, especially DR and DQ, strongly co-occurred, attributing TCR associations to individual alleles was difficult. In a later analysis, several top co-occurrence clusters were reported to appear linked to parvovirus B19, influenza, CMV and Epstein-Barr virus. The sequencing pipeline was judged likely to have produced a cluster of highly shared sequence variants as a technical artifact. Because some donors lacked HLA typing at each locus, the association tests relied only on the typed subset. A later analysis found that HLA-associated TCR beta chains were more clonally expanded and had lower generation probabilities than equally common non-associated chains.

The protocol used for the library was the immunoSEQ multiplex PCR assay. For the multiplex PCR, a mixture combining 60 forward primers for TCR Vbeta segments and 13 reverse primers for TCR Jbeta segments was used. The CDR3 region of rearranged TCR beta genes was amplified from genomic DNA with a multiplex PCR assay. The amplified TCR beta libraries were sequenced on the Illumina HiSeq System as 87-base-pair reads. The study's own analysis went as follows. Across the roughly 600 repertoires, a later analysis counted some 81 million unique TCR beta chains, approximately 10 million of which were shared by at least two donors. Raw reads were error-corrected and collapsed into unique sequences with a nearest-neighbor algorithm that merged closely related sequences to remove PCR and sequencing errors. Alignment of CDR3 sequences to IMGT reference sequences was used to assign V, D and J gene segments. For a sequence to be retained, at least a six-nucleotide match to both a V gene segment and a J gene segment was required. A rearrangement counted as productive if the CDR3 had no stop codons and remained in frame with V and J, and every other rearrangement counted as non-productive. Following IMGT convention, CDR3 was defined as the stretch from the second conserved V-encoded cysteine to the conserved J-encoded phenylalanine. The earlier analysis of 500 to 650 of the donors excluded any sequence lacking an unambiguous match to a single V gene segment. In an earlier analysis of 587 of the donors, V segments were called functional above 56.7% productive rearrangements and were called segregating when the between-donor standard deviation exceeded 5%. A statistical classification framework was built for diagnosing cytomegalovirus status from the catalog of TCR beta chain sequences. A later analysis assigned V and J genes by comparing TCR nucleotide sequences with IMGT/GENE-DB human TR gene sequences. In a later analysis, CDR3 sequences and most-parsimonious VDJ recombination scenarios were assigned using the TCRdist pipeline. A later analysis defined each TCR beta chain by its CDR3 amino acid sequence plus V-gene family, and excluded reads lacking a unique V-gene family. A later analysis removed roughly 590 highly shared, low-generation-probability nucleotide sequences to deal with suspected cross-contamination and a sequencing artifact. In a later analysis, a clonal expansion index was calculated for each public chain from normalized within-repertoire ranks of inferred template counts. A later analysis computed generation probabilities with a VDJ recombination model fitted to out-of-frame rearrangements, and checked the results against IGoR. In a later analysis, hypergeometric tests were used to score TCR-TCR, TCR-HLA and TCR-CMV co-occurrence, with a repertoire-size bias correction applied to TCR pairs. To estimate false discovery rates, a later analysis permuted the HLA or CMV assignments 20 times. In a later analysis, co-occurring TCRs were grouped using DBSCAN, and TCRdist sequence similarity was added for clustering within HLA-allele-positive subsets. Co-occurrence clustering excluded repertoires with fewer than 30,000 or more than 120,000 public chains, plus five with anomalous nucleotide sharing. What TCRdb holds here is the immuneACCESS table cut down to in-frame rearrangements. Part of the clones is not present; checked against another copy, under half of the missing clones reflect an unresolved V gene, and the others are unexplained. That table gives V, J and clone size, and the DNA gave D and trimming. Recorded for this sample are approximately 130,000 clones; around 72% of them occurred a single time. The ten largest clones capture roughly 9.3% of the sample.

The sequence was obtained from a woman between 45 and 60 years old in good health and CMV-seropositive. The chain is made from TRBV9 and TRBJ1-6, and the D gene may be TRBD1, 6 bases matching. The sample comprised PBMCs. The nucleotides read TGTGCCAGCAGCGTAGATTTACAGGGTCCCTTGGATTCACCCCTCCACTTT. Its protein product is CASSVDLQGPLDSPLHF.